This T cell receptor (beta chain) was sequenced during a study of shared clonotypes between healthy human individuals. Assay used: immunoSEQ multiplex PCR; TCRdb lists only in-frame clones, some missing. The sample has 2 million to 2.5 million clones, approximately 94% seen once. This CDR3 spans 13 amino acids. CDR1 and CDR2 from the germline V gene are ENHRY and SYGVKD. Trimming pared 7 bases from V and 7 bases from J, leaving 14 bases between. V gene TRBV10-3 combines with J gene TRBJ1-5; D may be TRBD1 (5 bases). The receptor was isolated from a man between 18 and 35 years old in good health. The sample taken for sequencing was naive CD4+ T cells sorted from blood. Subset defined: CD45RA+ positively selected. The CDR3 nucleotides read TGTGCCATCACCCAAAGCGGGGACCAGCCCCAGCATTTT. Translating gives CAITQSGDQPQHF.